This is a list of T cell receptor beta chains from one sample in a study of blood T cells in healthy people across ages. MiXCR, run by TCRdb on the 5' RACE reads, gives a single entry per CDR3 protein. The data hold 800,000 to 1,000,000 distinct CDR3 sequences, with roughly 48% observed a single time. Source material: blood. These TCRs come from a young man in good health. Both conserved end residues are part of each CDR3. D genes are given only for firm matches. Size is omitted from some rows. Given values are once, few, many or a class for expanded clones.

V	J	D	size	length	CDR3	DNA
TRBV7-9	TRBJ2-1	TRBD1	few	15	CASSPTGTGAELQFF	TGTGCCAGCAGCCCGACCGGGACAGGAGCGGAATTGCAGTTCTTC
TRBV6-6	TRBJ2-3	-	few	14	CAARGEGRTDTQYF	TGTGCCGCGCGAGGAGAGGGCCGGACAGATACGCAGTATTTT
TRBV15	TRBJ2-1	-	-	16	CATSRVHSSSYNEQFF	TGTGCCACCAGCAGAGTTCACAGCAGCTCCTACAATGAGCAGTTCTTC
TRBV2	TRBJ1-5	TRBD1	-	15	CASRGGQGIRQPQHF	TGTGCCAGCAGGGGGGGACAGGGGATTCGTCAGCCCCAGCATTTT
TRBV6-1	TRBJ1-2	TRBD1	few	15	CASSAGQGAGDGYTF	TGTGCCAGCAGTGCCGGACAGGGGGCGGGCGATGGCTACACCTTC
TRBV30	TRBJ2-5	-	-	13	CAWSGLPGETQYF	TGTGCCTGGAGTGGACTTCCAGGAGAGACCCAGTACTTC
TRBV7-8	TRBJ2-1	TRBD2	many	16	CASSPFSGDGYNEQFF	TGTGCCAGCAGCCCATTTAGCGGGGATGGCTACAATGAGCAGTTCTTC
TRBV3-1	TRBJ2-1	TRBD1	-	15	CASSPFGTGDPEQFF	TGTGCCAGCAGCCCGTTTGGGACAGGGGACCCCGAGCAGTTCTTC
TRBV9	TRBJ2-3	-	few	14	CASSVSWTGDTQYF	TGTGCCAGCAGCGTATCGTGGACGGGAGATACGCAGTATTTT
TRBV4-1	TRBJ2-7	-	many	15	CASSQLSDGSYEQYF	TGCGCCAGCAGCCAACTCTCCGACGGTTCCTACGAGCAGTACTTC
TRBV20-1	TRBJ2-1	TRBD1	-	15	CSASPDRGENNEQFF	TGCAGTGCTAGCCCCGACAGGGGGGAGAACAATGAGCAGTTCTTC
TRBV7-3	TRBJ2-1	TRBD2	-	15	CASSFGLADYNEQFF	TGTGCCAGCAGCTTCGGACTAGCGGACTACAATGAGCAGTTCTTC
TRBV30	TRBJ2-5	TRBD2	-	12	CARTRGAETQYF	TGTGCCCGGACGCGGGGGGCGGAGACCCAGTACTTC
TRBV28	TRBJ2-3	-	-	15	CASSRWQGMTDTQYF	TGTGCCAGCTCCAGATGGCAGGGGATGACAGATACGCAGTATTTT
TRBV14	TRBJ2-1	TRBD2	few	17	CASSQERASGGRNEQFF	TGTGCCAGCAGCCAAGAGCGGGCTAGCGGGGGCCGCAATGAGCAGTTCTTC
TRBV6-5	TRBJ1-2	-	-	16	CASSYSTAGANYGYTF	TGTGCCAGCAGTTACTCGACGGCAGGGGCTAACTATGGCTACACCTTC
TRBV12-5	TRBJ2-1	TRBD2	many	15	CASGPLRGVYNEQFF	TGTGCTAGTGGCCCCCTCCGGGGGGTCTACAATGAGCAGTTCTTC
TRBV5-1	TRBJ2-3	TRBD2	-	17	CASSLSGLAGAGDTQYF	TGCGCCAGCAGCCTATCCGGACTAGCGGGGGCGGGAGATACGCAGTATTTT
TRBV7-3	TRBJ2-3	-	-	15	CASSQTGLVTDTQYF	TGTGCCAGCAGCCAAACAGGGTTGGTCACAGATACGCAGTATTTT
TRBV30	TRBJ2-5	-	few	13	CAWSVPGSETQYF	TGTGCCTGGAGTGTACCAGGGTCGGAGACCCAGTACTTC
TRBV4-1	TRBJ2-7	-	-	16	CASSQAWLRSVGEQYF	TGCGCCAGCAGCCAAGCGTGGTTGAGGTCGGTCGGCGAGCAGTACTTC
TRBV4-2	TRBJ2-5	TRBD2	-	17	CASSQERASGGEETQYF	TGTGCCAGCAGCCAAGAGAGGGCTAGCGGGGGGGAAGAGACCCAGTACTTC
TRBV20-1	TRBJ2-5	-	-	14	CSATETRAGETQYF	TGCAGTGCTACCGAGACTAGGGCAGGCGAGACCCAGTACTTC
TRBV4-1	TRBJ1-1	-	-	16	CASSQPKGRMNTEAFF	TGCGCCAGCAGCCAACCCAAGGGACGGATGAACACTGAAGCTTTCTTT
TRBV30	TRBJ1-4	TRBD1	-	14	CAWSSTGGGEKLFF	TGTGCCTGGAGCTCAACAGGGGGCGGTGAAAAACTGTTTTTT
TRBV6-2/TRBV6-3	TRBJ2-7	-	few	13	CASTYQNSYEQYF	TGTGCCAGCACGTACCAGAACTCCTACGAGCAGTACTTC
TRBV3-1	TRBJ1-2	-	few	16	CASSQVDLLSNYGYTF	TGTGCCAGCAGCCAAGTTGATCTGCTTTCTAACTATGGCTACACCTTC
TRBV6-2/TRBV6-3	TRBJ2-6	-	few	16	CASKLDGYSGANVLTF	TGTGCCAGCAAGCTTGATGGTTACTCTGGGGCCAACGTCCTGACTTTC
TRBV7-6	TRBJ2-7	TRBD1	-	14	CASSSQGDYSEQYF	TGTGCCAGCAGCTCTCAGGGGGATTACAGCGAGCAGTACTTC
TRBV29-1	TRBJ2-7	-	few	15	CSVEDRGTTDNEQYF	TGCAGCGTTGAAGATAGGGGGACGACCGACAATGAGCAGTACTTC
TRBV5-6	TRBJ2-4	-	-	17	CASSVGGGGRVKNIQYF	TGTGCCAGCAGCGTGGGGGGAGGGGGCCGGGTCAAAAACATTCAGTACTTC
TRBV5-1	TRBJ1-6	-	few	15	CASSVETRRNSPLHF	TGCGCCAGCAGCGTGGAAACAAGGAGAAATTCACCCCTCCACTTT
TRBV7-2	TRBJ1-1	-	-	13	CASSGQQNTEAFF	TGTGCCAGCAGTGGACAGCAGAACACTGAAGCTTTCTTT
TRBV27	TRBJ2-5	TRBD1	few	13	CASKDREEETQYF	TGTGCCAGTAAGGACAGGGAGGAAGAGACCCAGTACTTC
TRBV4-3	TRBJ2-3	-	few	14	CASSQDPGQDTQYF	TGCGCCAGCAGCCAAGATCCGGGGCAAGATACGCAGTATTTT
TRBV20-1	TRBJ2-7	TRBD2	-	15	CSASPSGGSSYEQYF	TGCAGTGCTAGTCCGAGCGGGGGAAGCTCCTACGAGCAGTACTTC
TRBV12-3/TRBV12-4	TRBJ1-6	TRBD1	few	15	CASSTRDRGYSPLHF	TGTGCCAGCAGTACAAGGGACAGGGGATATTCACCCCTCCACTTT
TRBV5-6	TRBJ2-7	TRBD2	-	15	CASSFTPAGSYEQYF	TGTGCCAGCAGCTTTACACCAGCGGGATCCTACGAGCAGTACTTC
TRBV12-3/TRBV12-4	TRBJ2-7	-	-	13	CASRHIRRLEQYF	TGTGCCAGCAGACACATTCGTCGCCTTGAGCAGTACTTC
TRBV28	TRBJ2-6	-	-	16	CASSLAPSSGANVLTF	TGTGCCAGCAGTTTAGCGCCCAGCTCTGGGGCCAACGTCCTGACTTTC
TRBV6-5	TRBJ2-7	-	-	13	CASSYSRGSEQYF	TGTGCCAGCAGTTACTCGAGAGGCTCCGAGCAGTACTTC
TRBV6-2/TRBV6-3	TRBJ2-3	TRBD2	-	16	CASSRTSGGTTDTQYF	TGTGCCAGCAGTCGGACTAGCGGGGGGACCACAGATACGCAGTATTTT
TRBV7-2	TRBJ2-7	TRBD1	-	15	CASSPRQGGAYEQYF	TGTGCCAGCAGCCCCAGACAGGGGGGAGCCTACGAGCAGTACTTC
TRBV7-2	TRBJ2-5	-	-	12	CASRLSMETQYF	TGTGCCAGCAGGCTTTCCATGGAGACCCAGTACTTC
TRBV4-3	TRBJ2-7	-	-	14	CASSPSSGVFEQYF	TGCGCCAGCAGCCCGTCCTCGGGGGTTTTCGAGCAGTACTTC
TRBV10-3	TRBJ1-5	-	-	14	CAISADRSNQPQHF	TGTGCCATCAGTGCCGACAGGTCAAATCAGCCCCAGCATTTT
TRBV10-3	TRBJ1-1	-	-	12	CAISEIGFEAFF	TGTGCCATCAGTGAGATCGGATTTGAAGCTTTCTTT
TRBV4-1	TRBJ2-1	TRBD2	few	15	CASSAGGYSYNEQFF	TGCGCCAGCAGCGCGGGGGGATACTCCTACAATGAGCAGTTCTTC
TRBV5-1	TRBJ2-3	-	few	15	CASKDSVVGTDTQYF	TGCGCCAGCAAGGATAGTGTTGTAGGCACAGATACGCAGTATTTT
TRBV27	TRBJ1-4	-	many	15	CASSSGTSTNEKLFF	TGTGCCAGCAGTTCGGGCACCTCAACTAATGAAAAACTGTTTTTT
TRBV4-1	TRBJ2-3	-	-	14	CASSQGQGIDTQYF	TGCGCCAGCAGCCAAGGGCAGGGCATAGATACGCAGTATTTT
TRBV25-1	TRBJ1-5	-	-	16	CASSDHTGIGNQPQHF	TGTGCCAGCAGTGACCACACAGGGATTGGCAATCAGCCCCAGCATTTT
TRBV4-1	TRBJ1-5	TRBD1	-	15	CASSLIQGEYQPQHF	TGCGCCAGCAGCCTCATACAGGGGGAGTATCAGCCCCAGCATTTT
TRBV12-3/TRBV12-4	TRBJ1-2	-	many	12	CASSLGGMGYTF	TGTGCCAGCAGTTTAGGGGGGATGGGCTACACCTTC
TRBV6-5	TRBJ2-1	-	few	13	CASTLPGHNEQFF	TGTGCCAGCACCCTACCGGGCCACAATGAGCAGTTCTTC
TRBV7-9	TRBJ1-6	TRBD1	-	13	CASSAAEGAALHF	TGTGCCAGCAGTGCAGCTGAGGGGGCGGCCCTCCACTTT
TRBV6-5	TRBJ2-7	-	many	13	CASTGLRSYEQYF	TGTGCCAGCACGGGTCTGAGATCCTACGAGCAGTACTTC
TRBV30	TRBJ2-6	-	few	15	CAWSVRVSGANVLTF	TGTGCCTGGAGTGTAAGGGTTTCTGGGGCCAACGTCCTGACTTTC
TRBV5-1	TRBJ2-4	TRBD2	-	15	CASSSGLAGDNIQYF	TGCGCCAGCAGCTCCGGACTAGCGGGAGACAACATTCAGTACTTC
TRBV7-8	TRBJ1-2	-	-	14	CASSLGAALYGYTF	TGTGCCAGCAGCTTAGGGGCCGCCCTCTATGGCTACACCTTC